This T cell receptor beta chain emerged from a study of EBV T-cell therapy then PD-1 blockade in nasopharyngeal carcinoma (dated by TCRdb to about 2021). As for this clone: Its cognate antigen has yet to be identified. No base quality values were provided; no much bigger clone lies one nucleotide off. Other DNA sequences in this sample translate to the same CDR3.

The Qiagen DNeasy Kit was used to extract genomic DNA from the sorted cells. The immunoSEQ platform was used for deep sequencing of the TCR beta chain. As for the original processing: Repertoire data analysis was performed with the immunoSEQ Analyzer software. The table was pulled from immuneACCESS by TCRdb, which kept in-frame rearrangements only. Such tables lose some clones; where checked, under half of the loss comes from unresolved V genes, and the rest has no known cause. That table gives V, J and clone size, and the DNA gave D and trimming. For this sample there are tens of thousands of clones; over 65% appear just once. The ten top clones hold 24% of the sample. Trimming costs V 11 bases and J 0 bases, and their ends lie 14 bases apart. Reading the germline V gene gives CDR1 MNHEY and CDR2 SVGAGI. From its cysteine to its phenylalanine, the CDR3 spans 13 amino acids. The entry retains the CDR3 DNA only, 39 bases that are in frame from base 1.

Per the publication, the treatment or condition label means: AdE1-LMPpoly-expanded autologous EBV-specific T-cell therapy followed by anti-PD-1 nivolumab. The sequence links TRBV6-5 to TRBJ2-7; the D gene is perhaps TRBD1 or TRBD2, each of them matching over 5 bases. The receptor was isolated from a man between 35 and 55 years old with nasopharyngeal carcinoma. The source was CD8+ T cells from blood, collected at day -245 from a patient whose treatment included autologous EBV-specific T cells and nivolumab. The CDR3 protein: CAHGAGTSYEQYF. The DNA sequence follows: TGTGCCCACGGGGCAGGGACCTCCTACGAGCAGTACTTC.